The present T cell receptor beta chain was sequenced within a study of blood T cells in healthy people across ages. This CDR3 is 14 amino acids long. The germline V gene encodes CDR1 MNHEY and CDR2 SMNVEV (reference sequence). This clonotype was seen a handful of times. It was with a sample-barcoded 5' primer and a J-beta primer mix that a second PCR of roughly 7 to 12 cycles was run. One entry per CDR3 protein, called by TCRdb with MiXCR from the 5' RACE reads. The sample lists more than 900,000 distinct CDR3 sequences; roughly 24% were seen once. These sequences were also reported in another study, on T cells of mothers and their children.

The source of this sequence is a girl aged 2-9 years in good health. The sequencing input was blood. The chain employs TRBV27 and TRBJ2-5; the D is unclear. The end of the DNA is better explained by TRBJ2-7, so the J call may be wrong. The CDR3 sequence: CASSPVPRRVEQYF. DNA for the CDR3: TGTGCCAGCAGTCCGGTACCAAGGAGAGTCGAGCAGTACTTC.